This TCR beta chain was found in a study of beta chain features in type 1 diabetes. Broader study findings: Type 1 diabetes patients had moderately but significantly shorter TCRB CDR3s in all four CD4+ subsets.

Expressed TCRB transcripts were sequenced because the isolated RNA had all been reverse transcribed beforehand. Data came from immunoSEQ multiplex PCR; TCRdb stores just in-frame clones and leaves some out. The data contain almost 350,000 clones, approximately 8% of them singletons. Notes on this clone: What it binds is unknown.

The CDR3 is 14 amino acids. V gave up 2 bases and J gave up 10 bases, with 14 bases separating them. In germline, CDR1 is MNHNS, CDR2 SASEGT. The sequenced material came from central memory CD4+ T cells from blood. This rearrangement joins TRBV6-1 to TRBJ1-4; D gene unclear. The TCR comes from a young woman in good health. CDR3 in amino acids: CASSESGASGKLFF. The DNA for the CDR3 is TGTGCCAGCAGTGAATCCGGCGCGTCCGGAAAACTGTTTTTT.